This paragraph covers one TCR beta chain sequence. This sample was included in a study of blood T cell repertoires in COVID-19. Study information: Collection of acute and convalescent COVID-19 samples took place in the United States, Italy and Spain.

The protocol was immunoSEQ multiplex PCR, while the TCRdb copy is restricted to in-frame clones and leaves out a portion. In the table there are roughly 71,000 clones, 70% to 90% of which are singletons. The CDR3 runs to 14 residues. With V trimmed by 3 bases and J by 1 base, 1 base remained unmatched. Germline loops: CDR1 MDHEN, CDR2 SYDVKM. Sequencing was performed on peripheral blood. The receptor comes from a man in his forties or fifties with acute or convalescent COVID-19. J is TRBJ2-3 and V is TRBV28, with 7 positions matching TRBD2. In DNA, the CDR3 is TGTGCCAGCAGTTTTCTAGCGGGCACAGATACGCAGTATTTT. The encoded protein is CASSFLAGTDTQYF.